This T cell receptor (beta chain) was captured by sequencing in a study of T cell responses to AZD1222 COVID-19 vaccine. Study in general: Second-dose schedules of about 4 or about 12 weeks were combined.

Sequencing was performed with immunoSEQ multiplex PCR; in TCRdb, only in-frame clones are kept and a portion is missing. In the table there are 120,000 to 150,000 clones, roughly 88% of which are singletons. Study-level results: Repertoire samples came only from after the peak T cell response. Of the AZD1222 recipients, only five to seven were seropositive at baseline. The breadth and depth of Spike-specific TCRs increased once two AZD1222 doses had been given.

This CDR3 comprises 13 residues. V was trimmed by 6 bases and J by 1 base, leaving 9 bases between them. Germline CDR1 and CDR2: MDHEN and SYDVKM. A remark on this clone: Its antigen is unknown.

V gene TRBV28 combines with J gene TRBJ1-1; weak D call: TRBD1 (6 bases). The material was peripheral blood, obtained on day 0 of AZD1222 vaccination. The receptor's source is an adult in good health. The CDR3 region is CASRTGANTEAFF. CDR3 in DNA: TGTGCCAGCAGGACAGGCGCGAACACTGAAGCTTTCTTT.